The clone carrying this TCR beta chain showed up many times. The data originate from a study of T cells in Graves' hyperthyroidism and ophthalmopathy. Germline CDR1 reads MGHRA; CDR2 reads YSYEKL. The CDR3 is 15 amino acids. Trimming removed 0 bases from V and 2 bases from J, with 11 bases in between. The TCR beta CDR3 regions underwent amplification using RNA transcripts as the source. Carried out on the TCR CDR3, a first-round RT-PCR used the HTBI primer set. TCRdb analysed the multiplex PCR reads with MiXCR anew, one entry per CDR3 protein. The repertoire holds about 59,000 distinct CDR3 sequences, with approximately 53% as singletons.

The TCR was taken from a woman aged 60 to 75 with Graves' ophthalmopathy. Sequences were obtained from blood. The chain has TRBV4-1 and TRBJ2-7; D possibly uses TRBD1 or TRBD2 (5 bases each). The CDR3 sequence: CASSQDHLGAYEQYF. The CDR3 nucleotides read TGCGCCAGCAGCCAAGACCACCTGGGGGCCTACGAGCAGTACTTC.